This T cell receptor (beta chain) was sequenced for a study of shared clonotypes between healthy human individuals. For the study at large: Sampling drew on donors who were two women and three men aged 18 to 49. General study findings and limits: For naive CD4 cells, approximately 5% of clonotypes were shared across a few donors. A reduction in generation probabilities was seen for non-shared clonotypes relative to those shared by all four donors. The expectation was that sequencing depth would affect clonotype sharing among donors.

Cells designated naive CD8 were CD45RO-negative and were positively selected for CCR7, with terminally differentiated effector memory CD45RA+ cells excluded. TCRdb's copy holds only in-frame clones and misses some; the assay was immunoSEQ multiplex PCR. The data hold 560,000 or so clones, with around 96% observed a single time. As concerns this clone: What it binds is unknown.

The V end lost 3 bases, the J end lost 3 bases, and 11 bases lay between the germline ends. The CDR3 has 14 amino acids. The germline gives CDR1 SEHNR, CDR2 FQNEAQ (reference sequence). What was sequenced was naive CD8+ T cells sorted from blood. This receptor was obtained from a woman in her 30s in good health. The V gene is TRBV7-9, the J gene TRBJ1-1; D ambiguous. CDR3 sequence reads: CASSLISRDTEAFF. In DNA form, the CDR3 reads TGTGCCAGCAGCTTGATCTCGAGGGACACTGAAGCTTTCTTT.